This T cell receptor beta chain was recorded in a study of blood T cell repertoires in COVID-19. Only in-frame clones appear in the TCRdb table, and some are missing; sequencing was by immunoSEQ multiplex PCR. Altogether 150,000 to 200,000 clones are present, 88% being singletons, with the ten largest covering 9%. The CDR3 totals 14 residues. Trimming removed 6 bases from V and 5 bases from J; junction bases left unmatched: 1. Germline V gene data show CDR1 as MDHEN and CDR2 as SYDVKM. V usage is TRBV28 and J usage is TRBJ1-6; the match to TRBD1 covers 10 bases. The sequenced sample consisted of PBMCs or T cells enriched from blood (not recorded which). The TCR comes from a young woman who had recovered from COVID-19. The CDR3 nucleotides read TGTGCCAGCAGGGACAGGGGGGATAATTCACCCCTCCACTTT. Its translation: CASRDRGDNSPLHF.